In its sample, the clone carrying this T cell receptor beta chain was seen once. This entry comes from a study of blood T cell repertoires in COVID-19. The CDR3 is 15 amino acids. Germline CDR1 and CDR2: SGHDT and YYEEEE. V shed 4 bases and J shed 6 bases, with 18 bases lying between them. Original data processing: Estimates of nucleated cell counts were drawn from the amplification of reference gene primers. TCRdb keeps only in-frame clones here, not all; method: immunoSEQ multiplex PCR. That table is the source of V, J and clone size, and D and trimming were worked out from the DNA. The sample includes some 160,000 clones, around 80% seen only once; the top ten take around 3.7%. Across 20 to 25 US areas, participants ranged in age from roughly 18 to 89 years.

This sequence joins TRBV5-6 and TRBJ2-3, with a possible D match to TRBD2 (6 bases). What was sequenced was PBMCs or T cells enriched from blood (not recorded which). The source is a woman aged 55 to 70 who had recovered from COVID-19. This CDR3 reads CASSLGGLGGDTQYF. The DNA of the CDR3 is TGTGCCAGCAGCCTCGGGGGACTTGGAGGGGATACGCAGTATTTT.